A selection of T cell receptor beta chains follows, all from one sample in a study of cytomegalovirus exposure and HLA in healthy donors. Clones were sequenced by immunoSEQ multiplex PCR, and TCRdb holds only the in-frame ones, with some missing. The sample yields tens of thousands of clones, about 81% seen once. Material for sequencing was PBMCs. Receptors originate from a man aged 18 to 29 in good health and CMV-seronegative. Each CDR3 is given with its conserved first and last residue. The D gene is left open where the match is weak. Clone size is shown for a subset of rows, as once, few, many or a class of expanded clone.

D	size	J	V	DNA	CDR3
-	-	TRBJ1-1	TRBV20-1	TGCAGTGCCCCCTTGAACACTGAAGCTTTCTTT	CSAPLNTEAFF
TRBD2	-	TRBJ2-1	TRBV6-1	TGTGCCAGCAGAGGGCTAGCGGGCAGGGATGAGCAGTTCTTC	CASRGLAGRDEQFF
TRBD2	-	TRBJ2-7	TRBV5-1	TGCGCCAGCAGCTTAACGGGAGGACACAACGAGCAGTACTTC	CASSLTGGHNEQYF
TRBD1	-	TRBJ2-7	TRBV5-1	TGCGCCAGCAGCTTGGTATCAGGGGGCAGATTAGGGGTGCAGTACTTC	CASSLVSGGRLGVQYF
TRBD2	-	TRBJ2-7	TRBV7-2	TGTGCCAGCAGCCTGATAAGCGGGAGGGCCGACGAGCAGTACTTC	CASSLISGRADEQYF
-	-	TRBJ2-3	TRBV6-5	TGTGCCAGCAGTCACACAGATACGCAGTATTTT	CASSHTDTQYF
TRBD1	-	TRBJ2-1	TRBV6-6	TGTGCCAGCAGTACCGGGACAGTCTACAATGAGCAGTTCTTC	CASSTGTVYNEQFF
-	-	TRBJ1-6	TRBV9	TGTGCCAGCAGCGTAGAGCGGGATAACTCACCCCTCCACTTT	CASSVERDNSPLHF
TRBD1	-	TRBJ1-1	TRBV7-8	TGTGCCAGCAGCCAGGGGGGGAACACTGAAGCTTTCTTT	CASSQGGNTEAFF
TRBD1	-	TRBJ2-1	TRBV10-1	TGCGCCAGCAGTGGGAACCTACAGGGGGCAAGTGAGCAGTTCTTC	CASSGNLQGASEQFF
-	-	TRBJ2-3	TRBV19	TGTGCCAGTAGTATAAACGGGCGGGGGCGCACAGATACGCAGTATTTT	CASSINGRGRTDTQYF
-	-	TRBJ1-1	TRBV19	TGTGCCAGTAGTATTTCCGGCAGCGACAACACTGAAGCTTTCTTT	CASSISGSDNTEAFF
TRBD1	-	TRBJ2-1	TRBV12-5	TGTGCTAGTGAACTGGGACAGAGCTCCTACAATGAGCAGTTCTTC	CASELGQSSYNEQFF
-	-	TRBJ2-7	TRBV15	TGTGCCACCCAAACAGGACGCGGTGACGAGCAGTACTTC	CATQTGRGDEQYF
-	-	TRBJ1-5	TRBV10-2	TGCGCCAGCAGTTTGACAGATAGCAATCAGCCCCAGCATTTT	CASSLTDSNQPQHF
-	once	TRBJ1-5	TRBV19	TGTGCCAGTAGCAGCCAGAGGGATCAGCCCCAGCATTTT	CASSSQRDQPQHF
-	once	TRBJ1-3	TRBV6-5	TGTGCCAGCAGCCCGGACAGTAGGGGGTACACCATATATTTT	CASSPDSRGYTIYF
-	few	TRBJ2-1	TRBV6-1	TGTGCCAGCAGTGAAGCGCCAGCGGGCTCCTACAATGAGCAGTTCTTC	CASSEAPAGSYNEQFF
TRBD1	-	TRBJ1-1	TRBV2	TGTGCCAGCAGTGACCATGCAGGGGGCATCACTGAAGCTTTCTTT	CASSDHAGGITEAFF
-	-	TRBJ1-1	TRBV29-1	TGCAGCGTTTTTACAGCCTTGGGCACTGAAGCTTTCTTT	CSVFTALGTEAFF
TRBD1	-	TRBJ1-4	TRBV6-5	TGTGCCAGCAGTTCCCACAGGGGAACTAATGAAAAACTGTTTTTT	CASSSHRGTNEKLFF
TRBD1	-	TRBJ2-5	TRBV27	TGTGCCAGCACTGACAGGGTGGGGGAGACCCAGTACTTC	CASTDRVGETQYF
TRBD1	-	TRBJ1-1	TRBV5-1	TGCGCCAGCAGCAGGGACAGCATAACTGAAGCTTTCTTT	CASSRDSITEAFF
TRBD1	-	TRBJ2-7	TRBV5-1	TGCGCCAGCAGCTTTGGGACAGAAAGCTCCTACGAGCAGTACTTC	CASSFGTESSYEQYF
TRBD2	-	TRBJ2-7	TRBV27	TGTGCCAGCAGTCGAGCGGGACCAGGGCTAGAGCAGTACTTC	CASSRAGPGLEQYF
-	-	TRBJ2-2	TRBV4-2	TGTGCCAGCAGCCAAGGGCAGGGAATCACCGGGGAGCTGTTTTTT	CASSQGQGITGELFF
TRBD2	-	TRBJ2-7	TRBV10-3	TGTGCCATCAGTGGAGCGGGAGGCGCCTACGAGCAGTACTTC	CAISGAGGAYEQYF
TRBD2	-	TRBJ2-1	TRBV7-9	TGTGCCAGCAGGCGGGGGGGGTGGAATGAGCAGTTCTTC	CASRRGGWNEQFF
-	-	TRBJ1-2	TRBV9	TGTGCCAGCCGGGGACTTAACTATGGCTACACCTTC	CASRGLNYGYTF
-	-	TRBJ1-3	TRBV6-6	TGTGCCAGCAGCACATGGACAGTTTCTGGAAACACCATATATTTT	CASSTWTVSGNTIYF
-	-	TRBJ1-2	TRBV19	TGTGCCAGTAGTATCCTCGCCACAGGGAGTAACTATGGCTACACCTTC	CASSILATGSNYGYTF
-	-	TRBJ2-6	TRBV2	TGTGCCAGCAGTGCGGGTCCGTTCTCTGGGGCCAACGTCCTGACTTTC	CASSAGPFSGANVLTF
TRBD2	-	TRBJ2-1	TRBV5-1	TGCGCCAGCAGCTTGGCCGCGGGAGGGCTTAGCAATGAGCAGTTCTTC	CASSLAAGGLSNEQFF
-	-	TRBJ1-2	TRBV5-1	TGCGCCAGCAGCTTTAACGGTTATGGCTACACCTTC	CASSFNGYGYTF
TRBD2	-	TRBJ2-1	TRBV5-1	TGCGCCAGCAGCTCCGGGGTCGGGACTAGCGGGAGATCCAATTCGTACAATGAGCAGTTCTTC	CASSSGVGTSGRSNSYNEQFF
-	-	TRBJ1-2	TRBV5-1	TGCGCCAGCAGCGGGCCGGACTTGGGGTATGGCTACACCTTC	CASSGPDLGYGYTF
-	-	TRBJ2-1	TRBV5-4	TGTGCCAGCAGCTTGGGACAGATCAATGAGCAGTTCTTC	CASSLGQINEQFF
-	-	TRBJ1-1	TRBV29-1	TGCAGCATCTGGGGGGGGAGGCCGAACACTGAAGCTTTCTTT	CSIWGGRPNTEAFF
-	-	TRBJ2-3	TRBV6-1	TGTGCCAGCAGCCATAAAGTAAGCCTCGCAGATACGCAGTATTTT	CASSHKVSLADTQYF
-	-	TRBJ2-1	TRBV19	TGTGCCAGTAGTCCCCTGAGGGGGAATGAGCAGTTCTTC	CASSPLRGNEQFF